These 18 T cell receptor beta chains were sequenced from one sample in a study of neurological immune-mediated disorders. The time point was: longitudinal time-point 3. TCRdb reprocessed the 5' RACE reads via MiXCR and lists one record per CDR3 protein. The repertoire holds around 100,000 distinct CDR3 sequences, with less than 14% as singletons. The sample was PBMCs. These receptor sequences come from a female donor with HTLV-1-associated myelopathy (HAM/TSP).

This chain joins TRBV20-1 and TRBJ2-7, with 8 bases that match TRBD1. Germline-derived CDR1 and CDR2 are DFQATT and SNEGSKA (reference sequence). This CDR3 has 13 amino acids. V gave up 5 bases and J gave up 5 bases; unmatched junction bases: 8. CDR3 DNA: TGCAGTGCTGCCGGGACAGGTCCCCACGAGCAGTACTTC. Translated: CSAAGTGPHEQYF.

The gene calls are TRBV5-1 and TRBJ1-4; the D gene is possibly TRBD1 (6 bases). The V gene lost 4 bases and the J gene lost 3 bases, with 16 bases spanning the gap. Germline CDR1 reads SGHRS; CDR2 reads YFSETQ. This CDR3 has 16 amino acids. The CDR3 DNA reads TGCGCCAGCAGCCCCACGGGACACCTCCCTAATGAAAAACTGTTTTTT. Residues: CASSPTGHLPNEKLFF.

This clonotype has a count of ten or more. The chain is built from TRBV12-3 or TRBV12-4 and TRBJ1-6, with TRBD1 identical over 10 bases. CDR3 size: 17 residues. J gave up 3 bases and V 3 bases, and 5 bases lay outside the gene matches. In DNA, the CDR3 is TGTGCCAGCAGTTTCTGGACAGGGGGAAACTATAATTCACCCCTCCACTTT. It translates to CASSFWTGGNYNSPLHF.

This clonotype was detected ten times or more. This chain joins TRBV20-1 and TRBJ2-5; TRBD1 or TRBD2 may be the D gene (5 bases each). The germline gives CDR1 DFQATT, CDR2 SNEGSKA (reference sequence). CDR3 length: 14 amino acids. V was shortened by 0 bases and J by 5 bases, with 13 bases between the two germline ends. CDR3 nucleotides: TGCAGTGCTAGAGATGGGCGAGGGGTGGAGACCCAGTACTTC. Amino acids: CSARDGRGVETQYF.

This clonotype was detected ten times or more. The chain couples TRBV2 to TRBJ1-6, with D uncertain. Germline V lookup: CDR1 SNHLY, CDR2 FYNNEI. Trimming took off 2 bases at V and 2 bases at J, with 10 bases between the two ends. The CDR3 runs to 16 residues. The CDR3 here is CASSESVSPYNSPLHF. CDR3 bases: TGTGCCAGCAGTGAATCGGTCAGCCCCTATAATTCACCCCTCCACTTT.

In its sample, this clonotype was seen many times. The J gene is TRBJ2-3, the V gene TRBV12-3 or TRBV12-4; 8 nucleotides align to TRBD1. This CDR3 comprises 14 residues. The V segment lost 6 bases and the J segment 2 bases; nucleotides outside the gene matches: 4. The CDR3 reads CASSQDRVTDTQYF. In DNA form, the CDR3 reads TGTGCCAGCAGCCAGGACAGGGTCACAGATACGCAGTATTTT.

This clonotype was seen repeatedly, ten times or more. This sequence joins TRBV6-2 or TRBV6-3 and TRBJ2-2; D unresolved. The V gene lost 8 bases and the J gene lost 2 bases, with 6 bases spanning the gap. CDR1 is MNHEY and CDR2 is SVGEGT in the germline V gene. CDR3 length: 12 amino acids. The CDR3 reads CASFRNTGELFF. The DNA of the CDR3 is TGTGCCAGCTTTAGAAACACCGGGGAGCTGTTTTTT.

About this clonotype: A read error is possible here, since a much larger clone lies one base away. CDR3 DNA sequence: TGCACCAGCAGCTTACCAGAAAGCACAGATACGCAGTATTTT. Residues: CTSSLPESTDTQYF. J is TRBJ2-3 and V is TRBV5-1; D is ambiguous. This CDR3 is built from 14 residues. Per the germline V gene, CDR1 is SGHRS and CDR2 is YFSETQ.

This clonotype was found many times. The genes are TRBV27 and TRBJ2-1; perhaps TRBD1 as D (5 bases). The V gene lost 5 bases and the J gene lost 6 bases, with 17 bases spanning the gap. In germline, CDR1 is MNHEY, CDR2 SMNVEV (reference sequence). The CDR3 spans 15 residues. The CDR3 region is CASSPQSRVGNEQFF. Written as DNA, the CDR3 is TGTGCCAGCAGTCCGCAAAGCAGGGTAGGCAATGAGCAGTTCTTC.

This clonotype was picked up a small number of times. The chain couples TRBV4-2 to TRBJ2-7; 7 bases are shared with TRBD1. The CDR3 runs 13 residues. CDR1 and CDR2 from the germline V gene are LGHNA and YNFKEQ. After removal of 3 bases from V and 7 bases from J, the junction contained 6 bases not matched to a gene. CDR3 in amino acids: CASSQTGQAEQYF. The DNA for the CDR3 is TGTGCCAGCAGCCAGACAGGACAGGCTGAGCAGTACTTC.

Note on this clonotype: A much larger clone sits a single nucleotide away, making a read error possible. V and J are TRBV20-1 and TRBJ1-1; the D is unclear. CDR1 is DFQATT, CDR2 SNEGSKA, per germline (reference sequence). The CDR3 runs 13 residues. The CDR3 DNA follows: TGCAGTGCTAGTCCCAGGTTGAACACTGAAGATTTCTTT. It is translated as CSASPRLNTEDFF.

This clonotype appeared many times. The rearrangement links TRBV3-1 to TRBJ2-1; no reliable D call. This CDR3 is 14 amino acids long. Per the germline V gene, CDR1 is LGHDT and CDR2 is YNNKEL (reference sequence). The V gene lost 4 bases and the J gene lost 6 bases, with 13 bases spanning the gap. The CDR3 region has the DNA TGTGCCAGCAGCCGATACGAGACGGTCAATGAGCAGTTCTTC. This gives the protein CASSRYETVNEQFF.

This clonotype has a handful of counts. V is TRBV5-1 and J is TRBJ2-7; TRBD2 matches at 10 bases. CDR1 and CDR2 from the germline V gene are SGHRS and YFSETQ. After removal of 7 bases from V and 1 base from J, the junction contained 5 bases not matched to a gene. The CDR3 sequence is 14 residues long. The CDR3 reads CASYERGGSYEQYF. The DNA for the CDR3 is TGCGCCAGCTACGAGCGGGGGGGATCCTACGAGCAGTACTTC.

At least ten counts were recorded for this clonotype. The rearrangement uses TRBV20-1 and TRBJ2-1; possibly TRBD1 for D (6 bases). Per the germline V gene, CDR1 is DFQATT and CDR2 is SNEGSKA (reference sequence). Trimming took 3 bases from V and 6 from J, leaving 18 bases between them. This CDR3 is 15 amino acids long. As DNA, the CDR3 is TGCAGTGCTAGCCTTCTGGACAGAAGACTCAATGAGCAGTTCTTC. It translates to CSASLLDRRLNEQFF.

This clonotype was observed at least ten times. The rearrangement joins TRBV5-1 to TRBJ2-7; either TRBD1 or TRBD2 may fit D (5 bases each). V was clipped by 4 bases and J by 5 bases, with 13 bases between them. Germline CDR1 is SGHRS and CDR2 is YFSETQ. This CDR3 is built from 13 residues. This CDR3 reads CASSLAGFHEQYF. The CDR3 DNA reads TGCGCCAGCAGCCTAGCAGGGTTCCACGAGCAGTACTTC.

The sample holds many counts of this clonotype. The rearrangement joins TRBV28 to TRBJ2-4; D is undetermined. From germline, CDR1 is MDHEN and CDR2 SYDVKM. V was pared by 4 bases and J by 4 bases, with 14 bases between. The CDR3 totals 15 residues. CDR3 DNA sequence: TGTGCCAGCAGTTCCCCCTCGCTGGGAAAAAACATTCAGTACTTC. Translating gives CASSSPSLGKNIQYF.

This clonotype was seen repeatedly, ten times or more. The CDR3 here is CASSSGKGSPLHF. The CDR3 coding sequence is TGTGCCAGCAGTTCAGGGAAAGGGTCACCCCTCCACTTT. V gene TRBV7-6 combines with J gene TRBJ1-6, with D tentatively TRBD1 (5 bases). The V gene lost 6 bases and the J gene lost 10 bases, with 13 bases spanning the gap. There are 13 residues in the CDR3. Germline loops: CDR1 SGHVS, CDR2 FNYEAQ.

At least ten counts were recorded for this clonotype. This chain joins TRBV28 and TRBJ2-2, with D unclear. The CDR3 extends over 13 amino acids. The germline gives CDR1 MDHEN, CDR2 SYDVKM. Trimming pared 9 bases from V and 1 base from J, leaving 9 bases between. For the CDR3, the DNA is TGTGCCAGTCGGTTACGGAACACCGGGGAGCTGTTTTTT. Translating it yields CASRLRNTGELFF.